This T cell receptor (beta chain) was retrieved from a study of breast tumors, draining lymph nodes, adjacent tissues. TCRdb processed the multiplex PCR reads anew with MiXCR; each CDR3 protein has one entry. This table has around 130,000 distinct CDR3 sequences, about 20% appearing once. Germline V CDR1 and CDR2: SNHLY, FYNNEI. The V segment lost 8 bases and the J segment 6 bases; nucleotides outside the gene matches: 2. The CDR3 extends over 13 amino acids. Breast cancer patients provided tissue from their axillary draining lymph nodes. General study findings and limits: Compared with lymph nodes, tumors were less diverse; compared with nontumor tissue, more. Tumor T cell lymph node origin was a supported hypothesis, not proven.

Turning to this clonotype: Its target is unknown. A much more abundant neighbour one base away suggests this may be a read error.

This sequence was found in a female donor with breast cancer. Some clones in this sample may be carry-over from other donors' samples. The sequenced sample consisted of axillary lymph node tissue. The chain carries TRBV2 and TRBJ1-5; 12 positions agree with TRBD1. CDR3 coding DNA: TGTGCCAGCGGGACAGGGGGCGTTCAGCCCCAGCATTTT. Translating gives CASGTGGVQPQHF.